The following is a T cell receptor beta chain sequence with its context. Its cognate antigen is unknown. Germline values: CDR1 MGHRA, CDR2 YSYEKL. This CDR3 comprises 18 residues. The V and J ends lost 4 bases and 0 bases, in that order; junction bases with no gene match: 6. With 60 Vbeta and 13 Jbeta primers, the PCR was carried out. Method: immunoSEQ multiplex PCR; TCRdb's copy keeps in-frame clones and lacks some. The table records 150,000 or so clones, approximately 74% of them present only once. The data are from a study of cytomegalovirus exposure and HLA in healthy donors. Findings and caveats of the study: One later analysis reportedly identified an Asian-associated ancestry cluster that showed fewer N-insertions than the roughly 700-donor mean. The study recorded over 150 TCR beta chains that were cytomegalovirus-associated.

Healthy bone marrow donors made up the donors. Material for sequencing was PBMCs. The chain is built from TRBV4-1 and TRBJ1-6; 10 positions match TRBD1. The TCR sequence derives from a man aged 18 to 35 in good health and CMV-seronegative. The CDR3 sequence is CASSLGTGASSYNSPLHF. The CDR3 DNA reads as TGCGCCAGCAGCCTCGGGACAGGGGCCAGCTCCTATAATTCACCCCTCCACTTT.